This T cell receptor beta chain came from a study of T cell repertoires in cytomegalovirus infection (dated by TCRdb to the late 2010s). Background for the entire study: The peptide stimulations were aimed at well-studied HLA-B-restricted epitopes as well as recently identified HLA-C-restricted CMV epitopes, whose presentation resists viral immunomodulation. Donor HLA type was relevant to the analysis, as public TCR beta signatures indicated carriage of CMV infection together with the matching HLA type.

Sequencing was performed on an Illumina HiSeq 1500. TCRdb applied fastp at Q25 and MiXCR to the public reads, then kept only in-frame beta chains. Identical CDR3 proteins give one entry, which carries the most common genes and DNA. This sample comprises 900,000 to 950,000 distinct CDR3 sequences, roughly 30% of them detected only once. The ten largest clones take up over 11% of the sample. The treatment or condition label of this sample denotes: in vitro stimulation with specific CMV peptide epitopes to enrich CMV-specific T cells. Overall study results and their limits: The ex vivo response was dominated by HLA-C-restricted CMV-specific TCR beta clonotypes, which also provided the single most frequent clonotype in two of eight donors. In both this cohort and an independent cohort of some 380 donors, the cumulative frequency of public TCR beta family members distinguished carriers of CMV infection plus the relevant HLA type.

This clonotype was observed many times. Its specific antigen is unknown. Base quality data are lacking; no much larger clone is found one base away. Via the germline V gene, CDR1 is MNHEY and CDR2 SVGEGT. Relative to germline, V is 7 bases shorter and J is 5 bases shorter, with 12 bases between their ends. From the cysteine up to the phenylalanine, the CDR3 has a length of 13 residues. Solely the CDR3 DNA is kept, with 39 bases framed from the first base. The TCR originated in a human donor in good health (CMV status not recorded). Some clones in this sample may be carry-over from other donors' samples. The rearranged chain carries TRBV6-2 or TRBV6-3 and TRBJ2-1; the D gene identity is not certain. The sequences come from cultured CD8+ T cells from PBMCs, collected from culture after CMV antigen stimulation. The CDR3 here reads CASTPGVDNEQFF. Here is the DNA: TGTGCCAGCACCCCAGGAGTCGACAATGAGCAGTTCTTC.